This TCR beta chain was found in a study of Graves' ophthalmopathy and Graves' hyperthyroidism. RNA transcripts provided the template for amplifying TCR beta CDR3 regions. Second-round multiplex PCR came after first-round RT-PCR with HTBI primers. TCRdb recomputed calls from the multiplex PCR reads with MiXCR, one row per CDR3 protein. The sample consists of roughly 300,000 distinct CDR3 sequences, 15% to 20% of them appearing once. The germline CDR1 and CDR2 sequences are SGDLS and YYNGEE. Trimming shortened V by 2 bases and J by 4 bases, and 15 bases separated the two germline ends. CDR3 length equals 15 residues. This clonotype has ten or more counts.

This clonotype originated in an adult man with Graves' ophthalmopathy. The sequenced material came from peripheral blood. The rearrangement uses TRBV9 and TRBJ1-2; a possible D gene is TRBD1 (5 bases). Here the CDR3 reads CASSVGGEVRYGYTF. The CDR3 DNA reads TGTGCCAGCAGCGTTGGGGGGGAGGTACGCTATGGCTACACCTTC.